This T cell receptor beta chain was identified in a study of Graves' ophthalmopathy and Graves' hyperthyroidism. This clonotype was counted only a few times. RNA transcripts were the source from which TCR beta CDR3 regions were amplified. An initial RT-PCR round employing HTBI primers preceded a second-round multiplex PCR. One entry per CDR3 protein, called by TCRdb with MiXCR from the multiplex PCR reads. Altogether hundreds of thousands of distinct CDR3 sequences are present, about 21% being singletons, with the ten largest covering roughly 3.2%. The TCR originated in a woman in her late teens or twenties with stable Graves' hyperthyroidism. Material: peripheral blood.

In DNA, the CDR3 is TGTGCCAGCAGCCCACTCGGGGGGTACCAAGAGACCCAGTACTTC. This encodes CASSPLGGYQETQYF. This chain joins TRBV6-1 and TRBJ2-5, with 7 bases that match TRBD2. After removal of 6 bases from V and 0 bases from J, the junction contained 7 bases not matched to a gene. This CDR3 is built from 15 residues. CDR1 and CDR2 from the germline V gene are MNHNS and SASEGT.